Below, 5 T cell receptor beta chains from the same sample are listed, as sequenced in a study of blood T cell repertoires in COVID-19. Generated by immunoSEQ multiplex PCR, the TCRdb table keeps only in-frame clones and is missing some. The table shows about 61,000 clones, with roughly 86% occurring only once. The sequenced material came from peripheral blood. The receptors derive from a woman aged 45-65 years with active or convalescent COVID-19.

The J gene is TRBJ2-1, the V gene TRBV4-1; TRBD2 agrees at 14 bases. CDR3 length: 19 residues. The V gene's germline CDR1 is MGHRA and CDR2 YSYEKL. The V and J ends lost 0 bases and 4 bases, in that order; junction bases with no gene match: 8. Here the CDR3 DNA reads TGCGCCAGCAGCCAAGACCGAGGACTAGCGGGAGGAAGGTACAATGAGCAGTTCTTC. It codes for CASSQDRGLAGGRYNEQFF.

CDR3 protein: CASSYSTGRARRNTGELFF. In nucleotides, the CDR3 is TGTGCCAGCAGTTACTCGACCGGGAGGGCCAGACGGAACACCGGGGAGCTGTTTTTT. The chain links TRBV6-2 or TRBV6-3 to TRBJ2-2; 8 bases line up with TRBD2. CDR1 is MNHEY and CDR2 is SVGEGT in the germline V gene. Trimming at V came to 0 bases and at J to 1 base, leaving 10 bases not matched to a gene. This CDR3 spans 19 amino acids.

A word on this clone: One end of the junction varies from germline; a read error may be responsible. The chain links TRBV7-9 to TRBJ2-7, with a tentative D call TRBD1 (5 bases). This CDR3 is 12 amino acids long. The germline V gene encodes CDR1 SEHNR and CDR2 FQNEAQ (reference sequence). The CDR3 reads CASSLVRGPWDF. The CDR3 DNA reads TGTGCCAGCAGCTTAGTTAGGGGCCCGTGGGACTTC.

This rearrangement joins TRBV19 to TRBJ2-5; 10 bases map to TRBD1. After removal of 4 bases from V and 5 bases from J, the junction contained 10 bases not matched to a gene. Germline V gives CDR1 LNHDA, CDR2 SQIVND (reference sequence). CDR3 length: 16 amino acids. The CDR3 DNA sequence: TGTGCCAGTAGTACGGGACAGGGGTTGGGAGCGGAGACCCAGTACTTC. Translation: CASSTGQGLGAETQYF.

This clone was observed once. This sequence joins TRBV4-1 and TRBJ2-2; D might be TRBD2 (6 bases). Germline V gene lookup returns CDR1 MGHRA and CDR2 YSYEKL. The CDR3 has 18 amino acids. V shed 2 bases and J shed 5 bases, with 21 bases lying between them. The CDR3 nucleotides read TGCGCCAGCAGCCAAAGTCGCCTGAGGGGAGGAGGAACCGGGGAGCTGTTTTTT. It specifies CASSQSRLRGGGTGELFF.